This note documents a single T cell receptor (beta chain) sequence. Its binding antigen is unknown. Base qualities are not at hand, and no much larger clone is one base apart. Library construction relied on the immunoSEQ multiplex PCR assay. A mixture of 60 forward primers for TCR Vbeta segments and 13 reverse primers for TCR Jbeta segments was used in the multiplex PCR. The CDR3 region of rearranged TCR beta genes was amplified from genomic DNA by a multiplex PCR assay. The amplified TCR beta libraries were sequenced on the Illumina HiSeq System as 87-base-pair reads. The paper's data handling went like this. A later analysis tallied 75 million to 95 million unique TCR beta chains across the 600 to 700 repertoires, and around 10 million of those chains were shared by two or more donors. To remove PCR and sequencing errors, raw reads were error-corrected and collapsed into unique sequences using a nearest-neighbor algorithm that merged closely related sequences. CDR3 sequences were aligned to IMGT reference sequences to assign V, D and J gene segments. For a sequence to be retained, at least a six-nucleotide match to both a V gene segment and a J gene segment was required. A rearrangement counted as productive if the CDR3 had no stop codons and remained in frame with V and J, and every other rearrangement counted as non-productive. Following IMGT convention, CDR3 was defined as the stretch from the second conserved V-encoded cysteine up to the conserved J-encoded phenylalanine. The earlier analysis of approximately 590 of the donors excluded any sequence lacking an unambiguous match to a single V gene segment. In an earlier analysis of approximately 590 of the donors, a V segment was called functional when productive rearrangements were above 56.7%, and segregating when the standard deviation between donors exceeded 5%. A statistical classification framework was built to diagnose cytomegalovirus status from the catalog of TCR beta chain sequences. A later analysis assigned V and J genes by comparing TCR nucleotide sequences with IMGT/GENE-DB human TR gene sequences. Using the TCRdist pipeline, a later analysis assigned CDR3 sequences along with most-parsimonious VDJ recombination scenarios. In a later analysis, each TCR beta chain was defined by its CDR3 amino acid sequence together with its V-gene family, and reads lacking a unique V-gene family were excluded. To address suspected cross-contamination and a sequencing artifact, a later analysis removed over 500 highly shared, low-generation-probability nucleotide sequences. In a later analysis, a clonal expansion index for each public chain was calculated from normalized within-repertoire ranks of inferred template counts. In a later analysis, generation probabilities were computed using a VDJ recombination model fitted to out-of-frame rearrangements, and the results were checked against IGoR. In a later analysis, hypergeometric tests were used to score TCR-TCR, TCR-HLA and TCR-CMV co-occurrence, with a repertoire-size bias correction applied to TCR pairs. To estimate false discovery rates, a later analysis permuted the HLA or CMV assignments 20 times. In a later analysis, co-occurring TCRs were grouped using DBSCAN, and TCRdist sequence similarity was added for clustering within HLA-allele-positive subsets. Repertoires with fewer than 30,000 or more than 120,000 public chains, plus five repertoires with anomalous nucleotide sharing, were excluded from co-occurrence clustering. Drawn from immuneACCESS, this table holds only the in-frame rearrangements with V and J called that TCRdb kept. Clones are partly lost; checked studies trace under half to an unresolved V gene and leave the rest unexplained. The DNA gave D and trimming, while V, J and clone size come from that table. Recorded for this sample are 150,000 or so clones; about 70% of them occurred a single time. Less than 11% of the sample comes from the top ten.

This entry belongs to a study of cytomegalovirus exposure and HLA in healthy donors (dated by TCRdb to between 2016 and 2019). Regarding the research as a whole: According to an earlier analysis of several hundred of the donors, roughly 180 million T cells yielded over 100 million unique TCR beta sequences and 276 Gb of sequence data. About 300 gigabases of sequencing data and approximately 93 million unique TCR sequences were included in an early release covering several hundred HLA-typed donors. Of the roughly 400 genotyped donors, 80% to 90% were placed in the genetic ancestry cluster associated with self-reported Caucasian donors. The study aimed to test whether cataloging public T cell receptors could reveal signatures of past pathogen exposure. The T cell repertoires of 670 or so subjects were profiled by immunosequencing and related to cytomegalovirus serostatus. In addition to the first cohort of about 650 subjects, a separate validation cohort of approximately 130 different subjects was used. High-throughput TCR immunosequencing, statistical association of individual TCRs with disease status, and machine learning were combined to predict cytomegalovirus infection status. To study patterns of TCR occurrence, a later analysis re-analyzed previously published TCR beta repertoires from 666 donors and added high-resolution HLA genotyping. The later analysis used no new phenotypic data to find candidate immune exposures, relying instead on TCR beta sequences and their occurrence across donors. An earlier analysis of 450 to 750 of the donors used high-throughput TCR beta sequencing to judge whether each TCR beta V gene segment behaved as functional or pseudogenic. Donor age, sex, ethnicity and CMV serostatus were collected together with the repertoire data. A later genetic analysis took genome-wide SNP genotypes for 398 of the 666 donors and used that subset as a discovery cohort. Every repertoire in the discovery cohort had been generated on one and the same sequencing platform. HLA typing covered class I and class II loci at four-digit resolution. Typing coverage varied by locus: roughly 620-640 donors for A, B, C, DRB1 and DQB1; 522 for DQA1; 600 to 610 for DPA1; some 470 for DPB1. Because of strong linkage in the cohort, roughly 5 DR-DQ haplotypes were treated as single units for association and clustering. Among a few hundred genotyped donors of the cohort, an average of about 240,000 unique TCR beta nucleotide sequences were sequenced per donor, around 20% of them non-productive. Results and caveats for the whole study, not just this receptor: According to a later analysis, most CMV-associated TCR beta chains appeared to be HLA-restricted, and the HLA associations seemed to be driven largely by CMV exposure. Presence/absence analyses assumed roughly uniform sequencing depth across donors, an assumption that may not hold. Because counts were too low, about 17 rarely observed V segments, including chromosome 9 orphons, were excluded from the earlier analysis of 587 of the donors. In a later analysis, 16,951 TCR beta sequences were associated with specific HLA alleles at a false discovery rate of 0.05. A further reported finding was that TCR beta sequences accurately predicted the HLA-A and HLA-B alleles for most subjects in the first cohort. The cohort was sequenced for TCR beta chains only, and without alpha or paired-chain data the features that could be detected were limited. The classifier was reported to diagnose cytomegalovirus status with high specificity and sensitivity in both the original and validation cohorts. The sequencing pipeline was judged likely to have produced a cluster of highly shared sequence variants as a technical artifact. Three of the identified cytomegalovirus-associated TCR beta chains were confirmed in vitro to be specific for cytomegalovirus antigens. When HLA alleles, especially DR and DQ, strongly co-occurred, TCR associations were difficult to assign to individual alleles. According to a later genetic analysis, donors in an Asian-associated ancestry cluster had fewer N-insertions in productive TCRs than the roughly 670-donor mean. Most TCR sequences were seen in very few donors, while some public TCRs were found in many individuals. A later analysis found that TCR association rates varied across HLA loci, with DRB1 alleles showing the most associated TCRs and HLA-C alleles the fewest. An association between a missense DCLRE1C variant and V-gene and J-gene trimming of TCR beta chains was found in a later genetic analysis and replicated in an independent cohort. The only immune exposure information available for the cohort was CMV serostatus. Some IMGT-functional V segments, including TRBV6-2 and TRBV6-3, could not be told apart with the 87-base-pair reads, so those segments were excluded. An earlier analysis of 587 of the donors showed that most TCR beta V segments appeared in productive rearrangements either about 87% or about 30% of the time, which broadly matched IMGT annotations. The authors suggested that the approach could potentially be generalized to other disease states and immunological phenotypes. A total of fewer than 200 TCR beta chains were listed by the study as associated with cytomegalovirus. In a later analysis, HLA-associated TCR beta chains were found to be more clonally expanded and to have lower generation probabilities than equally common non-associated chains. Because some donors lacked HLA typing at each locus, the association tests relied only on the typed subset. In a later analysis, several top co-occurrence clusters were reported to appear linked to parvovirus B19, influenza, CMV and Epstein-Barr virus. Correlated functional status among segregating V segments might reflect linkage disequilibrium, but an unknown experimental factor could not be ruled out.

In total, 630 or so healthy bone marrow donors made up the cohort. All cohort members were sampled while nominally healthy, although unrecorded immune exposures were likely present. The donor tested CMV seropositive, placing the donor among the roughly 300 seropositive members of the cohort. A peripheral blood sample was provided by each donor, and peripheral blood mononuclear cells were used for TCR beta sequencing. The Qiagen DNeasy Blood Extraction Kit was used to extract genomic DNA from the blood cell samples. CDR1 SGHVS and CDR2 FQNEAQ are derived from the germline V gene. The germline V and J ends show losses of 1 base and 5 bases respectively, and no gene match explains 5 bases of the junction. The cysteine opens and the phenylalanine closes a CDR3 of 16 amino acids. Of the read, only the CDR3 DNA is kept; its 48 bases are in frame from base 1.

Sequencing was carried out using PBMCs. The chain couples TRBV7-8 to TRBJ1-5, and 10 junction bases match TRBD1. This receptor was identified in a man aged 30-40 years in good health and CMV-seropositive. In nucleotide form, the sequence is TGTGCCAGCAGCTTAGGAGGGACAGGGGCTGATCAGCCCCAGCATTTT. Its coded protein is CASSLGGTGADQPQHF. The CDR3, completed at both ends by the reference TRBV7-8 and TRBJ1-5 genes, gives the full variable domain GAGVSQSPRYKVAKRGQDVALRCDPISGHVSLFWYQQALGQGPEFLTYFQNEAQLDKSGLPSDRFFAERPEGSVSTLKIQRTQQEDSAVYLCASSLGGTGADQPQHFGDGTRLSIL.